These 27 T cell receptor beta chains originate from one sample sequenced in a study of cytomegalovirus exposure and HLA in healthy donors. Both 60 Vbeta primers and 13 Jbeta primers went into the PCR. Produced via immunoSEQ multiplex PCR; TCRdb's table is partial and in-frame only. Of about 160,000 clones detected, roughly 82% appear once; the ten largest clones hold approximately 1.4%. The material sequenced was PBMCs. The receptors derive from a girl aged 10 to 17 in good health and CMV-seropositive.

V is TRBV5-4 and J is TRBJ2-3, with TRBD2 identical over 7 bases. V lost 4 bases, J lost 7 bases, and 15 bases stayed unmatched. Germline CDR1 reads SGHNT; CDR2 reads YYREEE (reference sequence). The CDR3 covers 16 residues. CDR3 nucleotides: TGTGCCAGCAGCCCTGCCGGGGCCCGTAGCGGGTATACGCAGTATTTT. Protein: CASSPAGARSGYTQYF.

The CDR3: CSAVSGRSGELFF. For the CDR3, the DNA is TGCAGCGCAGTTAGCGGGAGGTCCGGGGAGCTGTTTTTT. This chain uses TRBV29-1 with TRBJ2-2, with 10 bases matching TRBD2. The germline CDR1 and CDR2 sequences are SQVTM and ANQGSEA. J lost 6 bases, V lost 7 bases, and 5 bases had no gene match. This CDR3 spans 13 amino acids.

This chain joins TRBV2 and TRBJ1-2, with D tentatively TRBD1 (6 bases). From germline, CDR1 is SNHLY and CDR2 FYNNEI. V was cut by 4 bases and J by 4 bases, with 16 bases left in between. The CDR3 runs 15 residues. The CDR3 protein is CASSVIGRGTYGYTF. The DNA for the CDR3 is TGTGCCAGCAGTGTTATCGGCAGGGGAACCTATGGCTACACCTTC.

This chain joins TRBV18 and TRBJ2-1; 8 bases fit TRBD2. CDR1 and CDR2 from the germline V gene are KGHSH and LQKENI. Unmatched junction bases numbered 16, after V lost 8 bases and J lost 1 base. CDR3 length equals 18 residues. The CDR3 reads CASLTTGNLAGSYNEQFF. The CDR3 region has the DNA TGTGCCAGCCTCACCACCGGTAATCTAGCGGGTTCCTACAATGAGCAGTTCTTC.

V gene TRBV29-1 combines with J gene TRBJ2-1, with D perhaps matching TRBD2 (5 bases). The CDR3 spans 13 residues. From germline, CDR1 is SQVTM and CDR2 ANQGSEA. V was shortened by 2 bases and J by 9 bases, with 14 bases between the two germline ends. The CDR3 DNA is TGCAGCGTTGAAATCGATAGAGGGATTGAGCAGTTCTTC. It translates to CSVEIDRGIEQFF.

V usage is TRBV15 and J usage is TRBJ2-3, with TRBD1 matching 10 bases. The germline V gene has CDR1 LNHNV and CDR2 YYDKDF (reference sequence). J was trimmed by 4 bases and V by 9 bases; bases with no gene match: 7. The CDR3 extends over 14 amino acids. The CDR3 DNA sequence: TGTGCCACTAGGGACAGGGGAGAGTCAGATACGCAGTATTTT. This codes for CATRDRGESDTQYF.

This clone was counted only a few times. This chain uses TRBV5-8 with TRBJ1-2, with 9 nucleotides matching TRBD1. CDR1 and CDR2 from the germline V gene are SGHTS and YDEGEE. Unmatched junction bases numbered 7, after V lost 3 bases and J lost 4 bases. The length of the CDR3 is 15 residues. The CDR3, as DNA: TGTGCCAGCAGCTCACCGGGACAGGGTCGCTATGGCTACACCTTC. It translates to CASSSPGQGRYGYTF. Together with reference TRBV5-8 and TRBJ1-2, the CDR3 gives the full variable domain: EAGVTQSPTHLIKTRGQQATLRCSPISGHTSVYWYQQALGLGLQFLLWYDEGEERNRGNFPPRFSGRQFPNYSSELNVNALELEDSALYLCASSSPGQGRYGYTFGSGTRLTVV.

CDR3 region: CASSLDVSGGRETQYF. In nucleotides, the CDR3 is TGTGCCAGCAGTTTAGACGTTAGCGGGGGACGGGAGACCCAGTACTTC. The chain has TRBV28 and TRBJ2-5; 9 bases are a match to TRBD2. The CDR3 is 16 residues long. The ends lost 2 bases at V and 5 bases at J; junction bases unmatched: 9. The germline V gene encodes CDR1 MDHEN and CDR2 SYDVKM.

The rearrangement joins TRBV29-1 to TRBJ2-2; maybe TRBD1 (6 bases). Germline V gene data show CDR1 as SQVTM and CDR2 as ANQGSEA. V lost 4 bases and J 9 bases, leaving 15 bases between the germline ends. This CDR3 has 13 amino acids. The CDR3 here is CSVVRGPRRELFF. The DNA of the CDR3 is TGCAGCGTTGTCAGGGGCCCACGCAGGGAGCTGTTTTTT.

This chain connects TRBV18 to TRBJ2-7; the match to TRBD2 covers 8 bases. Germline V gene sequence: CDR1 KGHSH, CDR2 LQKENI. CDR3 length: 14 amino acids. V lost 3 bases, J lost 4 bases, and 5 bases stayed unmatched. CDR3: CASSPGGGLYEQYF. In DNA form, the CDR3 reads TGTGCCAGCTCACCTGGCGGGGGGTTATACGAGCAGTACTTC.

With regard to this clone: Relative to the germline gene, one junction end is altered; a read error may explain this. The chain recombines TRBV11-2 with TRBJ2-1; 9 bases agree with TRBD2. Germline V gene data show CDR1 as SGHAT and CDR2 as FQNNGV. This CDR3 comprises 14 residues. CDR3 bases: TGTGCCAGCAGCCAGGGGACTAGCCCGAATGCGCAGTTCTTC. It translates to CASSQGTSPNAQFF.

The chain has TRBV5-1 and TRBJ2-3; D is perhaps TRBD1 (6 bases). Per germline, CDR1 SGHRS and CDR2 YFSETQ. CDR3 length: 16 amino acids. V lost 4 bases, J lost 6 bases, and 21 bases lay in between. CDR3 DNA: TGCGCCAGCAGCCCAGCGCCAGGGGCGCGGTCCGATACGCAGTATTTT. As protein: CASSPAPGARSDTQYF.

J is TRBJ1-1 and V is TRBV28; 8 nucleotides match TRBD1. Germline V gene lookup returns CDR1 MDHEN and CDR2 SYDVKM. Losses at the gene ends were 2 bases for V and 11 bases for J; bases not matched to a gene: 10. This CDR3 is 14 amino acids long. In nucleotides, the CDR3 is TGTGCCAGCAGTTTACGGGACAGGATTTCAGCGGCTTTCTTT. Its translation is CASSLRDRISAAFF.

The chain carries TRBV11-3 and TRBJ2-2; 8 bases match TRBD2. In germline, CDR1 is SGHNT, CDR2 YENEEA. J was trimmed by 6 bases and V by 2 bases; bases with no gene match: 5. The CDR3 extends over 15 amino acids. The chain's CDR3 is CASSLSSGTSGELFF. The DNA of the CDR3 is TGTGCCAGCAGCTTAAGTAGCGGGACGTCCGGGGAGCTGTTTTTT.

This clone was observed a handful of times. Other DNA sequences from this sample encode an identical CDR3 as well. This rearrangement joins TRBV7-9 to TRBJ2-5; weak D call: TRBD2 (6 bases). The CDR3 consists of 14 residues. Germline CDR1 is SEHNR and CDR2 is FQNEAQ (reference sequence). Trimming stripped 0 bases from V and 2 bases from J, with 7 bases between. The CDR3 DNA follows: TGTGCCAGCAGCTTAGCGGCGGGACAAGAGACCCAGTACTTC. As protein: CASSLAAGQETQYF.

This CDR3 reads CASRRGGLGDTQYF. CDR3 nucleotides: TGTGCCAGCAGACGGGGAGGGCTCGGAGATACGCAGTATTTT. This chain uses TRBV6-5 with TRBJ2-3; TRBD2 aligns across 7 bases. This CDR3 is 14 amino acids long. Germline values: CDR1 MNHEY, CDR2 SVGAGI. Trimming took 6 bases from V and 5 from J; bases not matched to a gene: 8.

The chain uses TRBV4-1 and TRBJ1-5; D ambiguous. The CDR3 spans 15 residues. V lost 3 bases to trimming and J lost 0 bases, with 9 bases between them. CDR1 and CDR2 from the germline V gene are MGHRA and YSYEKL. The CDR3 loop reads CASSHNIRSNQPQHF. The DNA of the CDR3 is TGCGCCAGCAGCCACAACATACGTAGCAATCAGCCCCAGCATTTT.

The CDR3 protein is CASSTGADEQYF. In DNA, the CDR3 is TGTGCCAGCTCGACAGGGGCGGACGAGCAGTACTTC. The chain couples TRBV28 to TRBJ2-7; 8 bases are shared with TRBD1. The CDR3 consists of 12 residues. Germline assignment: CDR1 MDHEN and CDR2 SYDVKM. The trim removed 8 bases at V and 5 bases at J, leaving 5 bases unmatched.

The chain has TRBV10-1 and TRBJ1-2; TRBD1 is a possible D gene (5 bases). The germline gives CDR1 WNHNN, CDR2 SYGVQD (reference sequence). The V end lost 3 bases, the J end lost 2 bases, and 10 bases lay between the germline ends. CDR3 length equals 14 residues. The CDR3 nucleotides read TGCGCCAGCAGTGAAGGGGTCTCAAACTATGGCTACACCTTC. Translating gives CASSEGVSNYGYTF.

V gene TRBV28 combines with J gene TRBJ2-1, with D perhaps matching TRBD2 (6 bases). The germline V and J ends were trimmed by 3 bases and 5 bases, with 14 bases remaining between them. The CDR3 runs 15 residues. Germline assignment: CDR1 MDHEN and CDR2 SYDVKM. CDR3 residues: CASSFLGGEHNEQFF. The CDR3 coding sequence is TGTGCCAGCAGTTTTTTAGGAGGGGAACACAATGAGCAGTTCTTC.

The rearrangement joins TRBV9 to TRBJ2-1, with 7 bases identical to TRBD2. The CDR3 is made up of 14 amino acids. The junction had 7 bases not matched to a gene; V was cut back by 4 bases and J by 6 bases. The V gene's germline CDR1 is SGDLS and CDR2 YYNGEE. CDR3 residues: CASSSWTRGNEQFF. Written as DNA, the CDR3 is TGTGCCAGCAGCTCATGGACTAGAGGCAATGAGCAGTTCTTC.

The rearrangement uses TRBV19 and TRBJ2-2; 9 bases are shared with TRBD1. This CDR3 has 17 amino acids. The trim removed 6 bases at V and 5 bases at J, leaving 13 bases unmatched. Germline lookup yields CDR1 LNHDA and CDR2 SQIVND (reference sequence). CDR3 coding DNA: TGTGCCAGTAGCCCCAGGGGCCGACAGGGGGGGACCGGGGAGCTGTTTTTT. Encoded protein: CASSPRGRQGGTGELFF.

The V gene is TRBV30, the J gene TRBJ1-2; D unresolved. This CDR3 has 14 residues. In germline, CDR1 is GTSNPN, CDR2 SVGIG (reference sequence). V lost 0 bases and J lost 5, with 13 bases in between. The CDR3 region is CAWSVRVAKYGYTF. The CDR3 nucleotides read TGTGCCTGGAGTGTACGGGTGGCCAAATATGGCTACACCTTC.

The chain links TRBV27 to TRBJ2-4; 7 nucleotides line up with TRBD2. V shed 1 base, J shed 8 bases, and the junction held 8 bases outside the gene matches. This CDR3 comprises 15 residues. CDR1 MNHEY and CDR2 SMNVEV come from the germline V gene (reference sequence). This CDR3 is CASSLWASGRDIQYF. CDR3 nucleotide sequence: TGTGCCAGCAGTTTATGGGCTAGCGGTCGGGACATTCAGTACTTC.

This clone is a singleton in its sample. V usage is TRBV27 and J usage is TRBJ2-1; 7 nucleotides match TRBD1. The CDR3 loop spans 16 amino acids. J gave up 2 bases and V 7 bases, and 11 bases lay outside the gene matches. Per germline, CDR1 MNHEY and CDR2 SMNVEV (reference sequence). The chain's CDR3 is CASTHRGPGTYNEQFF. The CDR3 nucleotides are TGTGCCAGCACCCACAGGGGCCCTGGCACCTACAATGAGCAGTTCTTC.

The gene calls are TRBV7-2 and TRBJ2-1; 9 bases map to TRBD2. CDR3 size: 17 residues. The germline gives CDR1 SGHTA, CDR2 FQGNSA. V shed 0 bases, J shed 4 bases, and the junction held 7 bases outside the gene matches. CDR3 loop: CASSLAPTSGPYNEQFF. In DNA, the CDR3 is TGTGCCAGCAGCTTAGCCCCAACTAGCGGGCCGTACAATGAGCAGTTCTTC.

The chain couples TRBV7-3 to TRBJ2-7, with D maybe TRBD2 (6 bases). This CDR3 has 15 residues. CDR1 and CDR2 (germline): SGHTA, FQGTGA. Deletions cut 5 bases from V and 6 bases from J, with 20 bases between. The CDR3 region has the DNA TGTGCCAGCAGCCCGGAGGGATCAAAACATTTCGAGCAGTACTTC. It encodes CASSPEGSKHFEQYF.